This entry lists 26 T cell receptor beta chains sequenced from one sample in a study of cytomegalovirus exposure and HLA in healthy donors. Primers included in the PCR were 60 Vbeta and 13 Jbeta primers. Sequenced by immunoSEQ multiplex PCR; TCRdb stores in-frame clones only, minus some. Here the sample spans some 130,000 clones, roughly 82% being singletons. The sequencing sample was made of PBMCs. The receptor source for this set is a male donor in good health and CMV-seropositive.

V usage is TRBV27 and J usage is TRBJ1-1; D is unresolved. The CDR3 consists of 14 residues. The V end lost 2 bases, the J end lost 4 bases, and 11 bases lay between the germline ends. Germline V gives CDR1 MNHEY, CDR2 SMNVEV (reference sequence). The CDR3 region has the DNA TGTGCCAGCAGTTTAAAGGGCGGGGTCACTGAAGCTTTCTTT. Its protein is CASSLKGGVTEAFF.

The chain couples TRBV27 to TRBJ2-1; TRBD2 might be the D (6 bases). Per germline, CDR1 MNHEY and CDR2 SMNVEV (reference sequence). The CDR3 is 13 amino acids. V lost 4 bases to trimming and J lost 3 bases, with 7 bases between them. The DNA for the CDR3 is TGTGCCAGCAGTTGGACTATCTACAATGAGCAGTTCTTC. Its protein is CASSWTIYNEQFF.

The rearrangement links TRBV7-2 to TRBJ2-1; possibly TRBD2 for D (6 bases). The CDR3 length is 16 residues. From germline, CDR1 is SGHTA and CDR2 FQGNSA. Deletions cut 5 bases from V and 3 bases from J, with 17 bases between. The CDR3 DNA reads TGTGCCAGCAGCCCATACCGGGACTGGAACTACAATGAGCAGTTCTTC. Protein sequence: CASSPYRDWNYNEQFF.

DNA for the CDR3: TGTGCCAGCAGCCCGACCACTAGCGGGGGTGGGGAGCAGTTCTTC. Its translation is CASSPTTSGGGEQFF. V is TRBV7-3 and J is TRBJ2-1; 11 bases map to TRBD2. Germline V lookup: CDR1 SGHTA, CDR2 FQGTGA. This CDR3 region has 15 residues. The ends lost 5 bases at V and 10 bases at J; junction bases unmatched: 10. Full variable domain (remainder filled in from reference TRBV7-3 and TRBJ2-1): GAGVSQTPSNKVTEKGKYVELRCDPISGHTALYWYRQSLGQGPEFLIYFQGTGAADDSGLPNDRFFAVRPEGSVSTLKIQRTERGDSAVYLCASSPTTSGGGEQFFGPGTRLTVL.

The V and J genes are TRBV6-5 and TRBJ2-7; D is unresolved. CDR3 length equals 13 residues. In germline, CDR1 is MNHEY, CDR2 SVGAGI. The V end lost 6 bases, the J end lost 5 bases, and 14 bases lay between the germline ends. The CDR3 region has the DNA TGTGCCAGCAGCCCACGAAAGAACAACGAGCAGTACTTC. Encoded protein: CASSPRKNNEQYF.

The table lists this clone with a few counts. V usage is TRBV15 and J usage is TRBJ1-2, with D unclear. The V and J ends lost 0 bases and 3 bases respectively, with 5 bases between them. CDR3 length equals 13 residues. From germline, CDR1 is LNHNV and CDR2 YYDKDF (reference sequence). CDR3 coding DNA: TGTGCCACCAGCAGAGAGCGGGACTATGGCTACACCTTC. It encodes CATSRERDYGYTF.

The rearrangement joins TRBV14 to TRBJ1-2; TRBD1 might be the D (5 bases). V was pared by 1 base and J by 7 bases, with 13 bases between. CDR1 SGHDN and CDR2 FVKESK come from the germline V gene. CDR3 size: 14 residues. The CDR3 nucleotides read TGTGCCAGCAGCCAAGTCCAGGGATGGTCTGGCTACACCTTC. It specifies CASSQVQGWSGYTF.

V and J are TRBV5-4 and TRBJ1-1, with a possible D match to TRBD1 (5 bases). The germline gives CDR1 SGHNT, CDR2 YYREEE (reference sequence). This CDR3 contains 12 residues. Trimming shortened V by 4 bases and J by 7 bases, and 11 bases separated the two germline ends. CDR3 nucleotide sequence: TGTGCCAGCAGCCCAATAGACAGTGAAGCTTTCTTT. Translating it yields CASSPIDSEAFF.

This chain connects TRBV2 to TRBJ1-2; weak D call: TRBD1 (5 bases). V was shortened by 4 bases and J by 3 bases, with 18 bases between the two germline ends. Germline CDR1 is SNHLY and CDR2 is FYNNEI. The CDR3 contains 16 residues. CDR3 sequence: CASSGTSHRLDYGYTF. CDR3 nucleotide sequence: TGTGCCAGCAGTGGGACAAGTCATCGGTTGGACTATGGCTACACCTTC.

The V gene is TRBV15, the J gene TRBJ2-7; possibly TRBD2 for D (5 bases). The CDR3 contains 15 residues. The germline V and J ends were trimmed by 0 bases and 2 bases, with 11 bases remaining between them. Germline V gene data show CDR1 as LNHNV and CDR2 as YYDKDF (reference sequence). This CDR3 is CATSREASGPYEQYF. The DNA for the CDR3 is TGTGCCACCAGCAGAGAGGCCAGCGGCCCCTACGAGCAGTACTTC.

This clone was detected only once. CDR3 loop: CASSLRTSVLQDTQYF. The CDR3 coding sequence is TGCGCCAGCAGCCTCCGGACTAGCGTCCTGCAAGATACGCAGTATTTT. The chain joins TRBV5-1 to TRBJ2-3; 9 nucleotides match TRBD2. CDR1 and CDR2 from the germline V gene are SGHRS and YFSETQ. The CDR3 totals 16 residues. The ends lost 4 bases at V and 5 bases at J; junction bases unmatched: 11.

The rearrangement uses TRBV5-1 and TRBJ1-2; 9 bases map to TRBD1. V shed 0 bases, J shed 6 bases, and the junction held 3 bases outside the gene matches. Per germline, CDR1 SGHRS and CDR2 YFSETQ. The CDR3 is made up of 14 amino acids. CDR3 nucleotides: TGCGCCAGCAGCTTGGCCGGGACAGGGAATGGCTACACCTTC. It yields the protein CASSLAGTGNGYTF.

The chain couples TRBV27 to TRBJ1-2; 9 bases are a match to TRBD1. The CDR3 spans 13 residues. J lost 5 bases, V lost 6 bases, and 4 bases had no gene match. The germline V gene has CDR1 MNHEY and CDR2 SMNVEV (reference sequence). CDR3 amino acids: CASSGDRGYGYTF. In DNA, the CDR3 is TGTGCCAGCAGCGGAGACAGGGGGTATGGCTACACCTTC.

The V call is TRBV19, the J call TRBJ1-3; D ambiguous. The CDR3 runs to 13 residues. In germline, CDR1 is LNHDA, CDR2 SQIVND (reference sequence). The V end lost 6 bases, the J end lost 0 bases, and 6 bases lay between the germline ends. The CDR3, as DNA: TGTGCCAGTAGACAGATCTCTGGAAACACCATATATTTT. It yields the protein CASRQISGNTIYF.

The chain has TRBV7-9 and TRBJ1-3; possible D gene TRBD1, 5 bases. CDR1 is SEHNR and CDR2 is FQNEAQ in the germline V gene (reference sequence). The V end was cut by 1 base, the J end by 4 bases, with 11 bases between. The CDR3 runs 15 residues. In DNA, the CDR3 is TGTGCCAGCAGCTTAGGGGGGGGAGTCGGAAACACCATATATTTT. Translated, it gives CASSLGGGVGNTIYF.

CDR3 loop: CASIPARQGRDEQYF. The CDR3 DNA sequence: TGTGCCAGCATTCCAGCTCGACAGGGGAGAGACGAGCAGTACTTC. The V and J genes are TRBV6-6 and TRBJ2-7; 8 bases map to TRBD1. V gave up 7 bases and J gave up 5 bases; unmatched junction bases: 13. CDR3 size: 15 residues. Germline-derived CDR1 and CDR2 are MNHNY and SVGAGI (reference sequence).

The chain carries TRBV6-5 and TRBJ1-1, with 7 nucleotides matching TRBD1. The CDR3 loop spans 14 amino acids. V dropped 3 bases and J dropped 3; count of bases not matched to a gene: 4. Per germline, CDR1 MNHEY and CDR2 SVGAGI. CDR3 residues: CASSYLQGYTEAFF. In DNA, the CDR3 is TGTGCCAGCAGTTATCTACAGGGGTACACTGAAGCTTTCTTT.

The chain uses TRBV19 and TRBJ2-2; TRBD2 is a possible D gene (7 bases). V lost 1 base to trimming and J lost 2 bases, with 14 bases between them. This CDR3 spans 17 amino acids. Germline CDR1 LNHDA, CDR2 SQIVND (reference sequence). The chain's CDR3 is CASSIARAGANTGELFF. CDR3 coding DNA: TGTGCCAGTAGTATAGCAAGGGCGGGGGCCAACACCGGGGAGCTGTTTTTT.

The genes are TRBV30 and TRBJ2-2; 9 bases align to TRBD1. The germline V gene has CDR1 GTSNPN and CDR2 SVGIG (reference sequence). V dropped 8 bases and J dropped 6; count of bases not matched to a gene: 13. The CDR3 loop spans 15 amino acids. CDR3 bases: TGTGCCCTGGATTGGATACAGGGGGCGGCCGGGGAGCTGTTTTTT. It yields the protein CALDWIQGAAGELFF.

The chain has TRBV6-4 and TRBJ2-1; TRBD2 aligns across 12 bases. Germline CDR1 MRHNA, CDR2 SNTAGT. The ends lost 0 bases at V and 6 bases at J; junction bases unmatched: 0. The CDR3 consists of 15 residues. The CDR3 DNA reads as TGTGCCAGCAGTGACTCGACTAGCGGGAGCAATGAGCAGTTCTTC. It translates to CASSDSTSGSNEQFF.

A single count supports this clone. The chain links TRBV27 to TRBJ2-3; D gene unclear. V was shortened by 1 base and J by 0 bases, with 8 bases between the two germline ends. Germline V gene data show CDR1 as MNHEY and CDR2 as SMNVEV (reference sequence). The CDR3 contains 15 residues. Written as DNA, the CDR3 is TGTGCCAGCAGTTTATGGGCAGGAAGCACAGATACGCAGTATTTT. It yields the protein CASSLWAGSTDTQYF.

The genes are TRBV28 and TRBJ1-4; D remains ambiguous. The CDR3 is 14 amino acids. Germline values: CDR1 MDHEN, CDR2 SYDVKM. The V gene lost 5 bases and the J gene lost 0 bases, with 7 bases spanning the gap. The CDR3 loop is CASSQATTNEKLFF. CDR3 sequence (DNA): TGTGCCAGCAGTCAGGCCACAACTAATGAAAAACTGTTTTTT.

The rearrangement uses TRBV14 and TRBJ2-2; 9 nucleotides align to TRBD2. Germline values: CDR1 SGHDN, CDR2 FVKESK. This CDR3 comprises 16 residues. V trimming: 1 base; J trimming: 7 bases; junction bases outside the gene matches: 7. CDR3 coding DNA: TGTGCCAGCAGCCAAGGGCTAGCGGGGCCGATCGGGGAGCTGTTTTTT. It codes for CASSQGLAGPIGELFF.

The rearrangement joins TRBV6-6 to TRBJ1-1; no reliable D call. CDR1 is MNHNY and CDR2 is SVGAGI in the germline V gene (reference sequence). Trimming pared 4 bases from V and 4 bases from J, leaving 7 bases between. CDR3 length: 12 residues. In nucleotides, the CDR3 is TGTGCCAGCAGTTCTCACGGCACTGAAGCTTTCTTT. Protein: CASSSHGTEAFF.

The CDR3 DNA is TGTGCCAGCAGTTTCCAAGGGGGTCTGGACATGTATACGCAGTATTTT. Residues: CASSFQGGLDMYTQYF. The J gene is TRBJ2-3, the V gene TRBV28; D may be TRBD1 (6 bases). V lost 3 bases, J lost 7 bases, and 20 bases lay in between. In germline, CDR1 is MDHEN, CDR2 SYDVKM. This CDR3 comprises 16 residues.

This rearrangement joins TRBV5-1 to TRBJ2-7, with 7 positions matching TRBD1. Germline CDR1 is SGHRS and CDR2 is YFSETQ. Unmatched junction bases numbered 9, after V lost 5 bases and J lost 4 bases. The CDR3 is made up of 14 amino acids. The CDR3 sequence: CASRRGTEEYEQYF. The CDR3 coding sequence is TGCGCCAGCAGACGTGGGACAGAGGAATACGAGCAGTACTTC.